The 15 T cell receptor beta chains listed next were all sequenced from one sample in a study of response to subunit inactivated influenza vaccine. Each CDR3 protein gets one entry after TCRdb re-called the RT-PCR reads with MiXCR. The sample gives 200,000 to 300,000 distinct CDR3 sequences, 9% to 15% of which show up once; 7.8% is in the top ten. This specimen was non-naive T cells sorted from PBMCs, taken 14 to 15 days before vaccination. Every receptor here comes from a man between 45 and 60 years old who received an inactivated influenza vaccine.

This clonotype has more than one count but fewer than ten. This chain uses TRBV5-6 with TRBJ2-3, with TRBD1 identical over 7 bases. The junction had 3 bases not matched to a gene; V was cut back by 0 bases and J by 2 bases. Per germline, CDR1 SGHDT and CDR2 YYEEEE. CDR3 length equals 15 residues. CDR3 DNA sequence: TGTGCCAGCAGCTTGGAGGGGACAGACACAGATACGCAGTATTTT. The encoded protein is CASSLEGTDTDTQYF.

This clonotype was counted between two and nine times. This chain joins TRBV5-4 and TRBJ1-2; D ambiguous. Germline lookup yields CDR1 SGHNT and CDR2 YYREEE (reference sequence). V was cut by 4 bases and J by 2 bases, with 6 bases left in between. This CDR3 has 12 amino acids. This chain's CDR3 is CASSTPNYGYTF. CDR3 nucleotides: TGTGCCAGCAGCACTCCAAACTATGGCTACACCTTC.

This clonotype showed up many times. The chain uses TRBV3-1 and TRBJ1-6; TRBD1 matches at 7 bases. Germline loops: CDR1 LGHDT, CDR2 YNNKEL (reference sequence). The CDR3 runs to 16 residues. Losses at the gene ends were 1 base for V and 7 bases for J; bases not matched to a gene: 7. The CDR3 nucleotides read TGTGCCAGCAGCCAAGTGGAATCGGACAGGAATTCACCCCTCCACTTT. Protein sequence: CASSQVESDRNSPLHF.

V and J are TRBV2 and TRBJ2-3, with D perhaps TRBD2 (6 bases). This CDR3 spans 15 amino acids. CDR1 is SNHLY, CDR2 FYNNEI, per germline. The V end lost 7 bases, the J end lost 0 bases, and 14 bases lay between the germline ends. Written as DNA, the CDR3 is TGTGCCAGCACGGGGGAGTTATCTAGCACAGATACGCAGTATTTT. Protein: CASTGELSSTDTQYF. The full variable domain, in which reference TRBV2 and TRBJ2-3 provide the parts outside the CDR3, is EPEVTQTPSHQVTQMGQEVILRCVPISNHLYFYWYRQILGQKVEFLVSFYNNEISEKSEIFDDQFSVERPDGSNFTLKIRSTKLEDSAMYFCASTGELSSTDTQYFGPGTRLTVL.

This clonotype was recorded a few times. The chain recombines TRBV15 with TRBJ2-7; D remains unclear. This CDR3 region has 12 residues. Trimming took 4 bases from V and 2 from J, leaving 6 bases between them. Germline V CDR1 and CDR2: LNHNV, YYDKDF (reference sequence). CDR3 protein: CATSTRPYEQYF. The CDR3 bases are TGTGCCACCAGCACCCGTCCCTACGAGCAGTACTTC.

This clonotype was found a few times. CDR3 loop: CASSDSRVYGTEAFF. Here the CDR3 DNA reads TGTGCCAGCAGCGACAGCAGGGTGTACGGCACTGAAGCTTTCTTT. The rearrangement links TRBV7-9 to TRBJ1-1; D is perhaps TRBD1 (5 bases). V lost 5 bases to trimming and J lost 4 bases, with 17 bases between them. Germline V lookup: CDR1 SEHNR, CDR2 FQNEAQ (reference sequence). The CDR3 is made up of 15 amino acids.

The chain joins TRBV25-1 to TRBJ2-7; D uncertain. Trimming left V 4 bases short and J 0 bases short, with 10 bases between. CDR1 is MGHDK, CDR2 SYGVNS, per germline. The CDR3 is made up of 14 amino acids. The CDR3: CASSGYASSYEQYF. The CDR3 DNA reads TGTGCCAGCAGTGGCTACGCCAGCTCCTACGAGCAGTACTTC.

The genes are TRBV20-1 and TRBJ1-2; no clear D gene. Germline CDR1 and CDR2: DFQATT and SNEGSKA (reference sequence). Trimming pared 2 bases from V and 1 base from J, leaving 11 bases between. The CDR3 contains 14 residues. This CDR3 is CSARQGSDNYGYTF. The CDR3 nucleotides read TGCAGTGCTAGACAAGGATCCGATAACTATGGCTACACCTTC.

This clonotype appeared a few times. V gene TRBV29-1 combines with J gene TRBJ2-3; D unclear. The V end was cut by 7 bases, the J end by 14 bases, with 13 bases between. Germline V gives CDR1 SQVTM, CDR2 ANQGSEA. The CDR3 is 9 residues long. Here the CDR3 DNA reads TGCAGCGCAATCCCTGGGCTGTATTTT. Amino acid sequence: CSAIPGLYF.

This chain connects TRBV6-1 to TRBJ1-3; D not resolved. V lost 4 bases to trimming and J lost 0 bases, with 4 bases between them. CDR1 and CDR2 from the germline V gene are MNHNS and SASEGT. This CDR3 has 13 amino acids. The CDR3 DNA is TGTGCCAGCAGTGCAGACTCTGGAAACACCATATATTTT. Translation: CASSADSGNTIYF.

This clonotype was counted once. CDR3 residues: CASSQGGTGYNEQFF. CDR3 nucleotide sequence: TGCGCCAGCAGCCAAGGCGGGACTGGATACAATGAGCAGTTCTTC. The J gene is TRBJ2-1, the V gene TRBV4-3; D might be TRBD2 (6 bases). CDR1 is LGHNA and CDR2 is YSLEER in the germline V gene. Between the trimmed V and J ends, which lost 1 base and 4 bases, there was a span of 11 bases. This CDR3 contains 15 residues.

CDR3 nucleotide sequence: TGTGCCAGCGGCCGCGTCGGACAGGGGGTGAATGAGCAGTTCTTC. It codes for CASGRVGQGVNEQFF. The gene calls are TRBV2 and TRBJ2-1; 10 nucleotides match TRBD1. The length of the CDR3 is 15 residues. With V trimmed by 8 bases and J by 7 bases, 11 bases remained unmatched. Looked up from germline, CDR1 is SNHLY and CDR2 is FYNNEI.

V gene TRBV5-1 combines with J gene TRBJ1-6; TRBD1 aligns across 12 bases. Germline V lookup: CDR1 SGHRS, CDR2 YFSETQ. V gave up 4 bases and J gave up 10 bases; unmatched junction bases: 6. The CDR3 is 15 amino acids. The CDR3 DNA follows: TGCGCCAGCAGCCCGGGACAGGGGGCATGGTCACCCCTCCACTTT. As protein: CASSPGQGAWSPLHF.

This clonotype has a handful of counts. The chain employs TRBV12-3 or TRBV12-4 and TRBJ1-2; D gene ambiguous. V shed 3 bases and J shed 4 bases, with 12 bases lying between them. This CDR3 has 14 amino acids. In DNA, the CDR3 is TGTGCCAGCAGTTTGAGTGATACCCCCTATGGCTACACCTTC. Amino acid sequence: CASSLSDTPYGYTF.

This rearrangement joins TRBV2 to TRBJ2-7, with 11 positions matching TRBD2. This CDR3 is built from 14 residues. The germline CDR1 and CDR2 sequences are SNHLY and FYNNEI. Trimming took 6 bases from V and 0 from J; bases not matched to a gene: 1. The CDR3, as DNA: TGTGCCAGCAGGGGACTAGCGGCCTCCTACGAGCAGTACTTC. This encodes CASRGLAASYEQYF.